This T cell receptor (beta chain) is drawn from a study of technical replicates of blood from a few donors. Per germline, CDR1 SGHVS and CDR2 FQNEAQ. V lost 5 bases and J lost 3, with 13 bases in between. There are 15 residues in the CDR3. Clones were sequenced by immunoSEQ multiplex PCR, and TCRdb holds only the in-frame ones, with some missing. In the table there are 79,000 or so clones, 96% of which are singletons. The TCR comes from a human donor in good health. The sample taken for sequencing was T cells isolated from PBMCs. The chain recombines TRBV7-8 with TRBJ1-4; tentative D call: TRBD1 (6 bases). CDR3 DNA: TGTGCCAGCAGCCCTCCGACAGGATCTAATGAAAAACTGTTTTTT. It codes for CASSPPTGSNEKLFF.